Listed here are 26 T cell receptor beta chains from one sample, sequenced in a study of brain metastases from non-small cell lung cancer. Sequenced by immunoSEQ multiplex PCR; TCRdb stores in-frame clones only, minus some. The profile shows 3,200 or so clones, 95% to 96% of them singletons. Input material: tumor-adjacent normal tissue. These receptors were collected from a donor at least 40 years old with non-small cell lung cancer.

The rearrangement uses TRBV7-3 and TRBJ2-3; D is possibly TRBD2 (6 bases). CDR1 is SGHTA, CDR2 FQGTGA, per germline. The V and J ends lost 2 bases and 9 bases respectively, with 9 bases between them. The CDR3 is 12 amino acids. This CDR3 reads CASSLSAGTQYF. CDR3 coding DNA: TGTGCCAGCAGCTTATCTGCGGGGACGCAGTATTTT.

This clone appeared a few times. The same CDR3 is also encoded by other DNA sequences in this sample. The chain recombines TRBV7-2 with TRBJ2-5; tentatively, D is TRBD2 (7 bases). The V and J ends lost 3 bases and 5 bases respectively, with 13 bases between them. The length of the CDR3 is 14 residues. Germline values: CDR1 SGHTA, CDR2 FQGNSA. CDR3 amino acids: CASSFKGGFETQYF. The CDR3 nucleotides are TGTGCCAGCAGCTTTAAGGGGGGGTTTGAGACCCAGTACTTC.

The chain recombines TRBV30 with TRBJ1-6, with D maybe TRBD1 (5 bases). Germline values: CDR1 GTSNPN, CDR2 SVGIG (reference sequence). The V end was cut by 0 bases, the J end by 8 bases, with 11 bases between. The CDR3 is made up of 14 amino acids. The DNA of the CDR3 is TGTGCCTGGAGTGTACATTGGGGGGATTCACCCCTCCACTTT. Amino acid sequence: CAWSVHWGDSPLHF.

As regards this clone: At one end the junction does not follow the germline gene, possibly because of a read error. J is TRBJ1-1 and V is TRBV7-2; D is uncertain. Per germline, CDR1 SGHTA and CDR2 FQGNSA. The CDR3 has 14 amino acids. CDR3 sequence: CASSQEGLNTEVFF. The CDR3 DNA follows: TGTGCCAGCAGCCAAGAGGGCCTGAACACTGAAGTTTTCTTT.

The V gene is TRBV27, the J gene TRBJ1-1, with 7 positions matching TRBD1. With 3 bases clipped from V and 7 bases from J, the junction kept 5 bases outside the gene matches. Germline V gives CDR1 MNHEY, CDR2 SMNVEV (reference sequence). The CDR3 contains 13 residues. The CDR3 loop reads CASSLGQTLEAFF. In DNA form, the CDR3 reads TGTGCCAGCAGTTTGGGACAGACACTTGAAGCTTTCTTT.

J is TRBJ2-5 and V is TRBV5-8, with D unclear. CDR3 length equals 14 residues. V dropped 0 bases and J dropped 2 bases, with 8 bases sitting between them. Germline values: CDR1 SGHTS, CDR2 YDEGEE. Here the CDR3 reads CASSLAIRQETQYF. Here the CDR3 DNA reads TGTGCCAGCAGCTTGGCAATCAGACAAGAGACCCAGTACTTC.

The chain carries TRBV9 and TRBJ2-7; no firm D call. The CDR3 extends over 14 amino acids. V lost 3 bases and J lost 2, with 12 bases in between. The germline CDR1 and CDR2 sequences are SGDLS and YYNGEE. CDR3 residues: CASSDPNRPYEQYF. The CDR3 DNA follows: TGTGCCAGCAGCGATCCCAACCGGCCCTACGAGCAGTACTTC.

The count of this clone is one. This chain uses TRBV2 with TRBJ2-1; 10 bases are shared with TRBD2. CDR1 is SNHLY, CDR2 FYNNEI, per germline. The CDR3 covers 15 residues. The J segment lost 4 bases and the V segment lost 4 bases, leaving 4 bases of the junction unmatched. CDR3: CASSAHSGGYNEQFF. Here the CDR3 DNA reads TGTGCCAGCAGTGCTCATAGCGGGGGGTACAATGAGCAGTTCTTC.

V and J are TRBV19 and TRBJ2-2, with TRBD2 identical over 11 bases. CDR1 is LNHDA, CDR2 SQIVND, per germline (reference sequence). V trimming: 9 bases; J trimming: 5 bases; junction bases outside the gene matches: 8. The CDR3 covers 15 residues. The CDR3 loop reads CASSGTSGYTGELFF. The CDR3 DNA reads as TGTGCCAGCTCCGGGACTAGCGGTTATACCGGGGAGCTGTTTTTT.

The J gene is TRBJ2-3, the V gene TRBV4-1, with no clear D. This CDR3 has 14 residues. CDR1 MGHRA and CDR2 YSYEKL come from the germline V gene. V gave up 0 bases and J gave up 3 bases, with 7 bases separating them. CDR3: CASSQEPTTDTQYF. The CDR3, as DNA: TGCGCCAGCAGCCAAGAGCCGACGACAGATACGCAGTATTTT.

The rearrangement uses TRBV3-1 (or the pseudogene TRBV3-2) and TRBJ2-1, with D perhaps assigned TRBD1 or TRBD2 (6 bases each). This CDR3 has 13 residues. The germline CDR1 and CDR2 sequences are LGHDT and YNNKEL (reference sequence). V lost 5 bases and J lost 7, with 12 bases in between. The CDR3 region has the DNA TGTGCCAGCAGCTTCGGGGGCCGGAATGAGCAGTTCTTC. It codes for CASSFGGRNEQFF.

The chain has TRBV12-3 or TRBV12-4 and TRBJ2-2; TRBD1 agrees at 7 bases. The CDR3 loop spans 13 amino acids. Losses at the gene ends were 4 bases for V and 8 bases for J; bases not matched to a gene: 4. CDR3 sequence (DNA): TGTGCCAGCAGTTCACAGGGGTATGGGGAGCTGTTTTTT. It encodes CASSSQGYGELFF.

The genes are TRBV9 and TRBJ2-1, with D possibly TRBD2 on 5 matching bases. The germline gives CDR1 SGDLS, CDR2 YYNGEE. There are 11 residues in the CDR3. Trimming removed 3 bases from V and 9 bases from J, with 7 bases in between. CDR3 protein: CASSASSEQFF. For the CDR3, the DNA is TGTGCCAGCAGCGCTAGCAGTGAGCAGTTCTTC.

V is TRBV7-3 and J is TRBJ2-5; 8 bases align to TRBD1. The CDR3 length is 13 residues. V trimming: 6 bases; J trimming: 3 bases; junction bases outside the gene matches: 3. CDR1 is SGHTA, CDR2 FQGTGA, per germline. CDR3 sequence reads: CASRPQGEETQYF. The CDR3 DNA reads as TGTGCCAGCAGGCCACAGGGGGAAGAGACCCAGTACTTC.

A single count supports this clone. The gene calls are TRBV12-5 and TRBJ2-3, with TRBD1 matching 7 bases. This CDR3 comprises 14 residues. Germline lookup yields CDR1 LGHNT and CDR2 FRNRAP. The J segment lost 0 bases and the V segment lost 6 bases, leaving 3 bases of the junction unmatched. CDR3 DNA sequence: TGTGCTAGTGGCACAGGGGAAAGCACAGATACGCAGTATTTT. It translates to CASGTGESTDTQYF.

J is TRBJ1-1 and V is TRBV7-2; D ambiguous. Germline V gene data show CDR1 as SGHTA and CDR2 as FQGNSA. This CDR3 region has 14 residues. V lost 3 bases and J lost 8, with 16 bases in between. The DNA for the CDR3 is TGTGCCAGCAGCTTCCAACCAAAAAGCCCCGAAGCTTTCTTT. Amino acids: CASSFQPKSPEAFF.

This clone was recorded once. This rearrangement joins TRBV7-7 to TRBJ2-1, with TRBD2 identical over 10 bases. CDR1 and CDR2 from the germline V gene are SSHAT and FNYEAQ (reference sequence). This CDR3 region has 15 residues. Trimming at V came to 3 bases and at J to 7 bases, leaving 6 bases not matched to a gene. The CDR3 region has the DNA TGTGCCAGCAGCTTGGAGCGGGAGGGCTCTAATGAGCAGTTCTTC. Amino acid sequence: CASSLEREGSNEQFF.

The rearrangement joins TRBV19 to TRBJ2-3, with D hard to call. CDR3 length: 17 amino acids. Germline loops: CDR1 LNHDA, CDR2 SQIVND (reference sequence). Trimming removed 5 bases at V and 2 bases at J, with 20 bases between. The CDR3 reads CASSGPALPSFTDTQYF. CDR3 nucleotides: TGTGCCAGTAGTGGCCCCGCCCTACCGTCTTTCACAGATACGCAGTATTTT.

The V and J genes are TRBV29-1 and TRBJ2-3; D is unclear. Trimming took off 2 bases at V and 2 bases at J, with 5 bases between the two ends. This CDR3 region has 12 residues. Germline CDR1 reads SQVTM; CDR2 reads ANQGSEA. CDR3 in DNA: TGCAGCGTTGAAATGGACACAGATACGCAGTATTTT. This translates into CSVEMDTDTQYF.

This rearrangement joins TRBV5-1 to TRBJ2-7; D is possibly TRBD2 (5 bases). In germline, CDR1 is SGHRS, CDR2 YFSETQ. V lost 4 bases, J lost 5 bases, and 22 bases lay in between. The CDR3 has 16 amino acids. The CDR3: CASSGRALGTRDEQYF. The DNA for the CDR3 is TGCGCCAGCAGCGGGCGGGCCTTGGGAACGAGGGACGAGCAGTACTTC.

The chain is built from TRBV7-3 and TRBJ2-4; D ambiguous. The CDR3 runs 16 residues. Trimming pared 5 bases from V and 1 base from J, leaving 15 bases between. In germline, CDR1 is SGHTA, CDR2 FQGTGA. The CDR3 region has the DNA TGTGCCAGCAGCCTCTCCCGAGTGGGGGCCAAAAACATTCAGTACTTC. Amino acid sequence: CASSLSRVGAKNIQYF.

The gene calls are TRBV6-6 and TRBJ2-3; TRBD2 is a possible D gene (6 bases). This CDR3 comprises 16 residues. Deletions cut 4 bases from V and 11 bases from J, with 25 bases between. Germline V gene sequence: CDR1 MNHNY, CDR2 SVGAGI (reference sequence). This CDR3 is CASSSLGGANVNMQYF. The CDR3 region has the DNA TGTGCCAGCAGTTCCTTGGGCGGGGCGAATGTAAATATGCAGTATTTT.

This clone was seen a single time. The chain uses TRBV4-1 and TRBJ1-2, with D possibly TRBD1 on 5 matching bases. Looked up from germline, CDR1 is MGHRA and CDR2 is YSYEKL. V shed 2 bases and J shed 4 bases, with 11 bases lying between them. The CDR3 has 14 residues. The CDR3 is CASSQPWGSYGYTF. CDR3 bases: TGCGCCAGCAGCCAACCTTGGGGGAGCTATGGCTACACCTTC.

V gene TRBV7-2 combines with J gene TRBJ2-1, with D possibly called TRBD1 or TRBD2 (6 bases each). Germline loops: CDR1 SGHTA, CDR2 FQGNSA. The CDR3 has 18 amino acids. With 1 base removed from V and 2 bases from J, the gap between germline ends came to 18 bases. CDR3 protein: CASSLVASAKGAYNEQFF. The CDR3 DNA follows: TGTGCCAGCAGCTTAGTGGCTAGCGCTAAGGGGGCCTACAATGAGCAGTTCTTC. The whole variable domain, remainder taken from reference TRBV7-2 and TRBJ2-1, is GAGVSQSPSNKVTEKGKDVELRCDPISGHTALYWYRQSLGQGLEFLIYFQGNSAPDKSGLPSDRFSAERTGGSVSTLTIQRTQQEDSAVYLCASSLVASAKGAYNEQFFGPGTRLTVL.

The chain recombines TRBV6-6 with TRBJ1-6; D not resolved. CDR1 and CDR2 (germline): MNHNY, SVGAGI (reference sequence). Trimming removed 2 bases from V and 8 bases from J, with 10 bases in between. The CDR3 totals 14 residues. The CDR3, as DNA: TGTGCCAGCAGTTACGCCCAGTTTTATTCACCCCTCCACTTT. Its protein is CASSYAQFYSPLHF.

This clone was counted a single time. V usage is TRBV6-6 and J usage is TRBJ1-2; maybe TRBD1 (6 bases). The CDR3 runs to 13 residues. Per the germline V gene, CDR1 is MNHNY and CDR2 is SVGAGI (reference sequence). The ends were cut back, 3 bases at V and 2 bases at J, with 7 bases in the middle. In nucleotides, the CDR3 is TGTGCCAGCAGTTATACAGGGAACTATGGCTACACCTTC. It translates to CASSYTGNYGYTF.